Included here is one T cell receptor beta chain sequence, with context. The antigen remains unidentified. The average interval from treatment start to post-treatment squamous cell carcinoma sampling was 31 days. This specimen belongs to a study of T cells in tumors after PD-1 blockade. Across the whole study: Daily vismodegib 150 mg continued in a subset of anti-PD-1-treated patients. Findings and limits, study-wide: In squamous cell carcinoma, around half of expanded exhausted clones were novel versus 29% of other expanded CD8+ clones. Most post-therapy expanded exhausted CD8+ clones were new, undetected before treatment.

Sequenced by immunoSEQ multiplex PCR; TCRdb stores in-frame clones only, minus some. The data contain roughly 13,000 clones, 65% to 70% of them singletons. This TCR was sampled from a human donor with cutaneous squamous cell carcinoma. The sample in question was tumor tissue, obtained after anti-PD-1 treatment.

CDR3 region: CASSLRGFSNEQYF. CDR3 DNA sequence: TGTGCCAGCAGCTTAAGGGGTTTTTCCAACGAGCAGTACTTC. The chain is built from TRBV11-3 and TRBJ2-7, with a weak D call TRBD1 (5 bases). The V gene lost 2 bases and the J gene lost 5 bases, with 13 bases spanning the gap. CDR1 is SGHNT, CDR2 YENEEA, per germline. The length of the CDR3 is 14 residues.